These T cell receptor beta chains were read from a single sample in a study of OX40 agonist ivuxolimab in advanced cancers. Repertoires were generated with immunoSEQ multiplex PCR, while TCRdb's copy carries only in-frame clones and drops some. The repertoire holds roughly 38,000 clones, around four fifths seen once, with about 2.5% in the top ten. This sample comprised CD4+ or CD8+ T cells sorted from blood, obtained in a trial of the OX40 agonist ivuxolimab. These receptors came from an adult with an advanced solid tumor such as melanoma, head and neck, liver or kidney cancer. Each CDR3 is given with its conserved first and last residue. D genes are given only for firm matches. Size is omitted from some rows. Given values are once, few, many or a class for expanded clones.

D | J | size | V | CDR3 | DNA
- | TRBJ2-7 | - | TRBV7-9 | CASSRGFGYEQYF | TGTGCCAGCAGCAGGGGGTTCGGCTACGAGCAGTACTTC
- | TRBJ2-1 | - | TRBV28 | CASSLWLSGGEQFF | TGTGCCAGCAGTTTATGGCTATCCGGTGGTGAGCAGTTCTTC
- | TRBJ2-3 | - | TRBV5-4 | CASSLEPGPRTDTQYF | TGTGCCAGCAGCTTAGAACCGGGACCCCGCACAGATACGCAGTATTTT
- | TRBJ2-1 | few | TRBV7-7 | CASSLGGGPDNEQFF | TGTGCTAGCAGCTTAGGGGGAGGGCCGGACAATGAGCAGTTCTTC
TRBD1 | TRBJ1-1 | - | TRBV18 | CASSPPGTGSTEAFF | TGTGCCAGCTCACCCCCCGGGACAGGGTCCACTGAAGCTTTCTTT
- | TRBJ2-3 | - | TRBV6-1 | CASSEALVDRSHTDTQYF | TGTGCCAGCAGTGAAGCGCTCGTTGATAGGAGCCACACAGATACGCAGTATTTT
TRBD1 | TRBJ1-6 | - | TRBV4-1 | CASSQGGQGGSPLHF | TGCGCCAGCAGCCAAGGGGGACAGGGTGGGTCACCCCTCCACTTT
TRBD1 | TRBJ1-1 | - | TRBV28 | CASSSGGTEAFF | TGTGCCAGCAGCTCAGGGGGCACTGAAGCTTTCTTT
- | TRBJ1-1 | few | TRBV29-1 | CSVGTGNTEAFF | TGCAGCGTGGGAACAGGGAACACTGAAGCTTTCTTT
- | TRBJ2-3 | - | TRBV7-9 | CASSSGADTQYF | TGTGCCAGCAGCTCCGGAGCAGATACGCAGTATTTT
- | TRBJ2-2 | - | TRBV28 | CASSLVQNTGELFF | TGTGCCAGCAGTTTAGTACAGAACACCGGGGAGCTGTTTTTT
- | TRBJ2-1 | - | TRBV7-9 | CASSLDRMTFF | TGTGCCAGCAGCTTAGACAGAATGACGTTCTTC
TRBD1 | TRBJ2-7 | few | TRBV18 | CASSLITGGEQYF | TGTGCCAGCTCACTAATCACAGGGGGCGAGCAGTACTTC
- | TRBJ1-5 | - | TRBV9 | CASSVVTGSNQPQHF | TGTGCCAGCAGCGTAGTGACAGGCTCAAATCAGCCCCAGCATTTT
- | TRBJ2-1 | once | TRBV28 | CASSFSESDEQFF | TGTGCCAGCAGTTTTTCAGAGAGCGATGAGCAGTTCTTC
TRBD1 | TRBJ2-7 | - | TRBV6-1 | CASGRDREYEQYF | TGTGCCAGCGGCCGGGACAGGGAATACGAGCAGTACTTC